These 22 T cell receptor beta chains were all obtained from the same sample, sequenced in a study of T cells in localized non-small cell lung cancer (dated by TCRdb to 2019 to 2021). Library prep was done by the immunoSEQ multiplex PCR assay. TCRdb provides this immuneACCESS table in a form limited to in-frame rearrangements. Some clones are lacking; in checked studies, under half of them reflect an unresolved V gene, and why the rest are absent is not known. The sample table lists about 54,000 clones, approximately 80% of them with a count of one. Around 20% of the sample goes to the ten largest clones. The sample in question was peripheral blood, obtained before any cancer treatment. The origin of the receptors is an older female donor with stage II squamous cell lung carcinoma.

This clone turned up a few times. The rearrangement links TRBV5-1 to TRBJ1-5; D not certain. Germline V gives CDR1 SGHRS, CDR2 YFSETQ. V lost 4 bases to trimming and J lost 0 bases, with 14 bases between them. The length of the CDR3 is 16 residues. The CDR3 region has the DNA TGCGCCAGCAGCCCTGGGTTCGACCTTAGCAATCAGCCCCAGCATTTT. Its protein is CASSPGFDLSNQPQHF.

CDR3 residues: CASSPSTASYEQYF. CDR3 in DNA: TGCGCCAGCAGCCCGTCGACAGCTTCTTACGAGCAGTACTTC. The chain combines TRBV5-1 with TRBJ2-7; a weak D match, TRBD1 (5 bases). V was shortened by 4 bases and J by 4 bases, with 15 bases between the two germline ends. The length of the CDR3 is 14 residues. Germline V gives CDR1 SGHRS, CDR2 YFSETQ.

The genes are TRBV5-6 and TRBJ1-1; D call uncertain. The length of the CDR3 is 13 residues. CDR1 and CDR2 (germline): SGHDT, YYEEEE. The ends were cut back, 0 bases at V and 4 bases at J, with 7 bases in the middle. The DNA for the CDR3 is TGTGCCAGCAGCTTGGGGCGTCTCACTGAAGCTTTCTTT. As protein: CASSLGRLTEAFF. Full variable domain (remainder filled in from reference TRBV5-6 and TRBJ1-1): DAGVTQSPTHLIKTRGQQVTLRCSPKSGHDTVSWYQQALGQGPQFIFQYYEEEERQRGNFPDRFSGHQFPNYSSELNVNALLLGDSALYLCASSLGRLTEAFFGQGTRLTVV.

J is TRBJ2-3 and V is TRBV5-1; the D is unclear. The CDR3 is 14 residues long. Germline V gene lookup returns CDR1 SGHRS and CDR2 YFSETQ. Trimming left V 1 base short and J 0 bases short, with 6 bases between. The CDR3 loop reads CASSLSSSTDTQYF. In nucleotides, the CDR3 is TGCGCCAGCAGCTTGTCGTCTAGCACAGATACGCAGTATTTT.

The genes are TRBV6-6 and TRBJ1-2; a weak D match, TRBD1 (6 bases). Looked up from germline, CDR1 is MNHNY and CDR2 is SVGAGI (reference sequence). Trimming stripped 2 bases from V and 9 bases from J, with 16 bases between. The CDR3 has 14 amino acids. As DNA, the CDR3 is TGTGCCAGCAGTTACGGTGGGAGTAGGGGGAGCTACACCTTC. Translated: CASSYGGSRGSYTF.

The chain uses TRBV27 and TRBJ1-2; 8 bases line up with TRBD1. The V gene's germline CDR1 is MNHEY and CDR2 SMNVEV (reference sequence). V was clipped by 1 base and J by 3 bases; unmatched bases: 7. The CDR3 is made up of 16 amino acids. DNA of the CDR3: TGTGCCAGCAGTTTATACGGGACAGGTAGCTACTATGGCTACACCTTC. This gives the protein CASSLYGTGSYYGYTF.

The chain recombines TRBV19 with TRBJ1-3; D remains unclear. Germline V gene data show CDR1 as LNHDA and CDR2 as SQIVND (reference sequence). Trimming took off 0 bases at V and 1 base at J, with 16 bases between the two ends. There are 18 residues in the CDR3. The CDR3 is CASSIDREGMRSGNTIYF. The CDR3 DNA is TGTGCCAGTAGTATAGATCGGGAAGGGATGAGGTCTGGAAACACCATATATTTT.

J is TRBJ1-1 and V is TRBV5-6; no clear D. V gave up 0 bases and J gave up 3 bases, with 9 bases separating them. The CDR3 loop spans 14 amino acids. Germline V gene data show CDR1 as SGHDT and CDR2 as YYEEEE. CDR3 protein: CASSLEATYTEAFF. Here the CDR3 DNA reads TGTGCCAGCAGCTTGGAAGCGACATACACTGAAGCTTTCTTT.

The chain has TRBV6-1 and TRBJ1-5, with TRBD1 as a possible D gene (5 bases). Per the germline V gene, CDR1 is MNHNS and CDR2 is SASEGT. The CDR3 extends over 15 amino acids. V was shortened by 3 bases and J by 2 bases, with 11 bases between the two germline ends. The DNA for the CDR3 is TGTGCCAGCAGTGAGGGGGTTTGGGGCAATCAGCCCCAGCATTTT. It yields the protein CASSEGVWGNQPQHF.

The chain has TRBV29-1 and TRBJ2-2; D may be TRBD1 or TRBD2 (5 bases each). Trimming stripped 4 bases from V and 7 bases from J, with 16 bases between. Germline V gene data show CDR1 as SQVTM and CDR2 as ANQGSEA. This CDR3 has 14 residues. The CDR3 is CSVGDGLIGGELFF. The CDR3 DNA reads TGCAGCGTTGGGGACGGTTTAATTGGCGGGGAGCTGTTTTTT.

This clone has only one observation. The chain links TRBV25-1 to TRBJ2-7; a possible D gene is TRBD1 (5 bases). Germline V gives CDR1 MGHDK, CDR2 SYGVNS. Trimming removed 4 bases from V and 2 bases from J, with 15 bases in between. CDR3 length equals 15 residues. The CDR3 loop is CASSGASTTAYEQYF. The CDR3 DNA reads TGTGCCAGCAGTGGGGCTTCGACGACAGCCTACGAGCAGTACTTC.

The V and J genes are TRBV14 and TRBJ2-1; D ambiguous. CDR3 length: 13 residues. Trimming removed 1 base at V and 10 bases at J, with 11 bases between. From germline, CDR1 is SGHDN and CDR2 FVKESK. The CDR3 protein is CASSQVLGQEQFF. CDR3 DNA sequence: TGTGCCAGCAGCCAAGTTCTCGGCCAAGAGCAGTTCTTC. The whole variable domain, filled in from reference TRBV14 and TRBJ2-1, reads EAGVTQFPSHSVIEKGQTVTLRCDPISGHDNLYWYRRVMGKEIKFLLHFVKESKQDESGMPNNRFLAERTGGTYSTLKVQPAELEDSGVYFCASSQVLGQEQFFGPGTRLTVL.

The V call is TRBV7-9, the J call TRBJ2-1, with TRBD1 matching 7 bases. The CDR3 has 16 residues. The germline V gene has CDR1 SEHNR and CDR2 FQNEAQ (reference sequence). Trimming at V came to 1 base and at J to 7 bases, leaving 10 bases not matched to a gene. The CDR3 DNA follows: TGTGCCAGCAGCTTAGGATCAGGGGGTATTAGGAATGAGCAGTTCTTC. Translation gives CASSLGSGGIRNEQFF. Together with reference TRBV7-9 and TRBJ2-1, the CDR3 gives the full variable domain: DTGVSQNPRHKITKRGQNVTFRCDPISEHNRLYWYRQTLGQGPEFLTYFQNEAQLEKSRLLSDRFSAERPKGSFSTLEIQRTEQGDSAMYLCASSLGSGGIRNEQFFGPGTRLTVL.

The genes are TRBV5-1 and TRBJ1-2, with 7 bases lining up with TRBD1. The CDR3 is 12 residues long. The germline gives CDR1 SGHRS, CDR2 YFSETQ. With 2 bases clipped from V and 7 bases from J, the junction kept 2 bases outside the gene matches. CDR3 in amino acids: CASSFEGAGYTF. CDR3 nucleotides: TGCGCCAGCAGCTTCGAGGGGGCTGGCTACACCTTC. The variable domain in full, with the rest retrieved from reference TRBV5-1 and TRBJ1-2, is KAGVTQTPRYLIKTRGQQVTLSCSPISGHRSVSWYQQTPGQGLQFLFEYFSETQRNKGNFPGRFSGRQFSNSRSEMNVSTLELGDSALYLCASSFEGAGYTFGSGTRLTVV.

The chain carries TRBV30 and TRBJ2-3; 7 bases match TRBD2. V trimming: 1 base; J trimming: 1 base; junction bases outside the gene matches: 2. The CDR3 length is 14 residues. In germline, CDR1 is GTSNPN, CDR2 SVGIG (reference sequence). DNA of the CDR3: TGTGCCTGGAGTGCCCTAGCGGGCACAGATACGCAGTATTTT. Encoded protein: CAWSALAGTDTQYF.

The rearrangement links TRBV14 to TRBJ1-2, with D possibly being TRBD1 (5 bases). With 3 bases removed from V and 12 bases from J, the gap between germline ends came to 17 bases. The CDR3 has 13 amino acids. Germline V gene lookup returns CDR1 SGHDN and CDR2 FVKESK. The DNA of the CDR3 is TGTGCCAGCAGCCAGATGCCCACGGGGGTCCACACCTTC. It encodes CASSQMPTGVHTF.

The chain employs TRBV27 and TRBJ1-3; 9 bases map to TRBD1. Unmatched junction bases numbered 7, after V lost 6 bases and J lost 4 bases. CDR3 size: 15 residues. Germline-derived CDR1 and CDR2 are MNHEY and SMNVEV (reference sequence). Here the CDR3 reads CASSPGQGFGNTIYF. The CDR3 DNA reads TGTGCCAGCAGCCCCGGACAGGGGTTCGGAAACACCATATATTTT.

J is TRBJ2-7 and V is TRBV7-2; D tentatively fits TRBD1 or TRBD2 (6 bases each). Trimming took 3 bases from V and 7 from J, leaving 13 bases between them. CDR3 length: 13 residues. The germline V gene has CDR1 SGHTA and CDR2 FQGNSA. CDR3 bases: TGTGCCAGCAGCTTCCGACGGGGGCAGGAGCAGTACTTC. Protein product: CASSFRRGQEQYF.

This chain connects TRBV5-1 to TRBJ2-1; D possibly corresponds to TRBD1 (6 bases). Germline lookup yields CDR1 SGHRS and CDR2 YFSETQ. This CDR3 has 11 residues. V dropped 8 bases and J dropped 8 bases, with 11 bases sitting between them. CDR3 amino acids: CARNRADEQFF. The CDR3 DNA is TGCGCCAGAAACAGGGCGGATGAGCAGTTCTTC. The full variable domain, completed using reference TRBV5-1 and TRBJ2-1, is KAGVTQTPRYLIKTRGQQVTLSCSPISGHRSVSWYQQTPGQGLQFLFEYFSETQRNKGNFPGRFSGRQFSNSRSEMNVSTLELGDSALYLCARNRADEQFFGPGTRLTVL.

On this clone itself: This CDR3 is also generated by other DNA sequences in the sample. The CDR3 protein is CASSLRESNYGYTF. DNA for the CDR3: TGCGCCAGCAGCTTGAGGGAGTCAAACTATGGCTACACCTTC. The V gene is TRBV5-1, the J gene TRBJ1-2; D unresolved. The V and J ends lost 1 base and 2 bases respectively, with 9 bases between them. The germline gives CDR1 SGHRS, CDR2 YFSETQ. This CDR3 has 14 amino acids.

V gene TRBV10-3 combines with J gene TRBJ2-3; TRBD1 matches 9 bases. Germline lookup yields CDR1 ENHRY and CDR2 SYGVKD. This CDR3 region has 14 residues. V was pared by 6 bases and J by 5 bases, with 6 bases of the junction left unmatched. The CDR3 DNA sequence: TGTGCCATCAGCCCGGGACAGGGTGAAGATACGCAGTATTTT. Its protein is CAISPGQGEDTQYF.

The chain carries TRBV18 and TRBJ1-1; D call uncertain. Trimming pared 2 bases from V and 4 bases from J, leaving 11 bases between. From germline, CDR1 is KGHSH and CDR2 LQKENI. This CDR3 has 14 amino acids. CDR3 DNA sequence: TGTGCCAGCTCACCATCCTCCGTTGGCACTGAAGCTTTCTTT. Translated, it gives CASSPSSVGTEAFF.